Listed below are T cell receptor beta chains from one sample, sequenced in a study of cytomegalovirus exposure and HLA in healthy donors. The protocol was immunoSEQ multiplex PCR, while the TCRdb copy is restricted to in-frame clones and leaves out a portion. The data contain almost 200,000 clones, roughly 83% of them seen just once; the ten biggest clones take up approximately 0.4%. Sequencing was performed on PBMCs. Receptors originate from a male donor in good health and CMV-seropositive. Both conserved end residues are part of each CDR3. The D gene is left open where the match is weak. Expanded clones get a size class; other rows say once, few or many, or leave the size out.

j_gene,abundance,v_gene,d_gene,CDR3aa,CDR3nt
TRBJ1-2,NA,TRBV6-1,NA,CASSGPGGYTF,TGTGCCAGCAGTGGGCCGGGGGGCTACACCTTC
TRBJ1-4,few,TRBV7-8,NA,CASSRGRGDEIKLFF,TGTGCCAGCAGCCGCGGTCGGGGGGATGAAATAAAACTGTTTTTT
TRBJ1-1,NA,TRBV7-8,NA,CASSLEHRNTEAFF,TGTGCCAGCAGCTTAGAGCATCGGAACACTGAAGCTTTCTTT
TRBJ2-7,once,TRBV7-3,TRBD2,CASSLGPGGGLAGQYF,TGTGCCAGCAGCTTAGGTCCGGGGGGGGGCCTCGCCGGGCAGTACTTC
TRBJ2-3,NA,TRBV29-1,NA,CSVGAITDTQYF,TGCAGCGTTGGAGCTATCACAGATACGCAGTATTTT
TRBJ2-7,NA,TRBV19,TRBD2,CASSIRGLAEAYEQYF,TGTGCCAGTAGTATACGGGGACTAGCAGAAGCCTACGAGCAGTACTTC
TRBJ1-2,once,TRBV7-3,TRBD1,CARGIRGPNYGYTF,TGTGCCAGGGGGATCAGGGGGCCTAACTATGGCTACACCTTC
TRBJ2-2,NA,TRBV7-8,TRBD1,CASSTRTGGGTGELFF,TGTGCCAGCAGCACGCGGACAGGGGGAGGAACCGGGGAGCTGTTTTTT
TRBJ2-1,NA,TRBV9,TRBD2,CASSVDLSGGGAYNEQFF,TGTGCCAGCAGCGTAGACCTTTCGGGGGGGGGTGCCTACAATGAGCAGTTCTTC
TRBJ2-1,NA,TRBV19,NA,CASSIVRERIYNEQFF,TGTGCCAGTAGTATAGTCAGGGAAAGAATCTACAATGAGCAGTTCTTC
TRBJ1-3,NA,TRBV30,NA,CAWSGSSSGNTIYF,TGTGCCTGGAGTGGGTCCAGCTCTGGAAACACCATATATTTT
TRBJ2-7,few,TRBV6-5,NA,CASSRSLPGEQYF,TGTGCCAGCAGTCGGAGTTTACCGGGCGAGCAGTACTTC
TRBJ1-6,NA,TRBV14,NA,CASSYGQKSSPLHF,TGTGCCAGCAGCTACGGACAAAAGAGTTCACCCCTCCACTTT
TRBJ1-4,NA,TRBV5-1,NA,CASTPSLAGEKLFF,TGCGCCAGCACACCGAGCCTAGCTGGTGAAAAACTGTTTTTT
TRBJ2-4,NA,TRBV7-8,NA,CASSLMTPSEAKNIQYF,TGTGCCAGCAGCTTAATGACTCCATCAGAAGCCAAAAACATTCAGTACTTC
TRBJ2-1,NA,TRBV4-2,NA,CASSTVSINEQFF,TGTGCCAGCAGCACAGTTTCAATCAATGAGCAGTTCTTC
TRBJ1-2,NA,TRBV4-1,TRBD1,CASSQRQGEGYTF,TGCGCCAGCAGCCAACGACAGGGGGAAGGCTACACCTTC
TRBJ2-5,few,TRBV11-2,TRBD2,CASSSSGTIRGGTQYF,TGTGCCAGCAGCTCATCCGGGACTATTAGAGGTGGGACCCAGTACTTC
TRBJ2-3,NA,TRBV7-2,NA,CASSPLFGDTQYF,TGTGCCAGCAGCCCCTTGTTTGGCGATACGCAGTATTTT
TRBJ2-7,few,TRBV15,TRBD2,CATSIEGRGSRHF,TGTGCCACCAGCATAGAGGGTCGCGGGAGTCGGCACTTC
TRBJ2-5,few,TRBV5-6,TRBD1,CASSPGQGEQYF,TGTGCCAGCAGCCCAGGACAGGGGGAGCAGTACTTC
TRBJ2-5,few,TRBV10-3,NA,CAISDSVASRETQYF,TGTGCCATCAGTGACTCGGTAGCTAGCCGAGAGACCCAGTACTTC
TRBJ2-3,once,TRBV7-9,TRBD2,CASSGPEGTSGITDTQYF,TGTGCCAGCAGCGGCCCGGAAGGGACTAGCGGAATCACAGATACGCAGTATTTT
TRBJ1-2,NA,TRBV5-1,TRBD1,CASSSGQEYGYTF,TGCGCCAGCAGCTCGGGACAGGAATATGGCTACACCTTC
TRBJ2-5,NA,TRBV5-1,TRBD2,CASSLTGTSEETQYF,TGCGCCAGCAGCTTAACCGGGACTAGCGAGGAGACCCAGTACTTC
TRBJ2-3,NA,TRBV7-3,NA,CASSPNRDPWADTQYF,TGTGCCAGCAGCCCAAACCGGGATCCTTGGGCAGATACGCAGTATTTT
TRBJ2-3,NA,TRBV4-3,NA,CASSQDSSGPDTQYF,TGCGCCAGCAGCCAAGATAGTTCGGGTCCAGATACGCAGTATTTT
TRBJ2-1,NA,TRBV30,NA,CAWSVKRGQDHFF,TGTGCCTGGAGTGTAAAGCGGGGACAGGATCACTTCTTC
TRBJ2-7,NA,TRBV15,TRBD2,CATSRDQSQRDPPYEQYF,TGTGCCACCAGCAGAGATCAGTCCCAGCGGGATCCCCCCTACGAGCAGTACTTC
TRBJ1-1,NA,TRBV6-5,NA,CASSYGSAGAATEAFF,TGTGCCAGCAGTTACGGGTCGGCAGGGGCGGCCACTGAAGCTTTCTTT
TRBJ1-6,NA,TRBV7-9,TRBD1,CASSLANRGNSPLHF,TGTGCCAGCAGCTTAGCTAACAGGGGCAATTCACCCCTCCACTTT
TRBJ1-1,NA,TRBV7-2,TRBD1,CASSQGAGGTEAFF,TGTGCCAGCAGCCAGGGGGCAGGGGGCACTGAAGCTTTCTTT
TRBJ2-1,few,TRBV12-2,NA,CASRLADRGRSHEQFF,TGTGCAAGTCGCTTGGCCGACAGGGGCCGGTCCCATGAGCAGTTCTTC
TRBJ2-7,NA,TRBV19,NA,CASSMVTDYSGSYEQYF,TGTGCCAGTAGTATGGTCACGGACTACTCAGGCTCCTACGAGCAGTACTTC
TRBJ1-4,NA,TRBV2,NA,CASSNSIARGEKLFF,TGTGCCAGCAGCAACTCCATTGCACGGGGTGAAAAACTGTTTTTT
TRBJ2-5,NA,TRBV28,TRBD2,CASRLLSSRESHF,TGTGCCAGCAGACTACTATCTTCGCGGGAGTCGCACTTC
TRBJ2-7,NA,TRBV28,NA,CASTLGAFGEQYF,TGTGCCAGCACGTTGGGGGCGTTCGGCGAGCAGTACTTC
TRBJ1-5,NA,TRBV9,TRBD1,CASSVATGTGGAGLSNQPQHF,TGTGCCAGCAGCGTAGCTACAGGGACAGGGGGCGCGGGGCTTAGCAATCAGCCCCAGCATTTT
TRBJ2-4,NA,TRBV6-5,NA,CASSTTQGAKNIQYF,TGTGCCAGCAGTACGACCCAGGGGGCCAAAAACATTCAGTACTTC
TRBJ2-7,NA,TRBV4-3,TRBD1,CASSQDHRGYEQYF,TGCGCCAGCAGCCAAGATCACAGGGGCTACGAGCAGTACTTC
TRBJ1-1,NA,TRBV4-3,NA,CASSQVRDTEAFF,TGCGCCAGCAGCCAAGTTCGTGACACTGAAGCTTTCTTT
TRBJ1-1,NA,TRBV7-9,TRBD1,CASSPVPGTGARDTEAFF,TGTGCCAGCAGCCCTGTCCCCGGGACAGGGGCGAGAGACACTGAAGCTTTCTTT
TRBJ2-7,NA,TRBV7-3,TRBD1,CASSVTGASSYEQYF,TGTGCCAGCAGCGTCACAGGGGCATCAAGCTACGAGCAGTACTTC
TRBJ2-7,NA,TRBV7-2,TRBD2,CASRQGPAGGYEQYF,TGTGCCAGCAGACAAGGTCCGGCGGGGGGCTACGAGCAGTACTTC
TRBJ2-5,NA,TRBV6-5,NA,CASSRLGETQYF,TGTGCCAGCAGCCGTCTCGGGGAGACCCAGTACTTC
TRBJ2-1,NA,TRBV7-2,TRBD2,CASSLRLAGGPEQFF,TGTGCCAGCAGCCTTCGACTAGCGGGAGGGCCTGAGCAGTTCTTC
TRBJ2-5,NA,TRBV19,NA,CASSRGREETQYF,TGTGCCAGTAGTAGGGGCAGGGAAGAGACCCAGTACTTC
TRBJ2-1,NA,TRBV27,TRBD2,CASSSASGRGNNEQFF,TGTGCCAGCAGTTCCGCTAGCGGGAGAGGTAACAATGAGCAGTTCTTC
TRBJ1-5,NA,TRBV7-2,NA,CASSKDAGFDQPQHF,TGTGCCAGCAGCAAGGATGCAGGGTTCGATCAGCCCCAGCATTTT
TRBJ2-7,once,TRBV19,NA,CASSSRDNSGGSYEQYF,TGTGCCAGTAGTAGTCGGGACAACTCGGGTGGCTCCTACGAGCAGTACTTC
TRBJ2-5,NA,TRBV18,TRBD2,CASSPPTSGETQYF,TGTGCCAGCTCACCACCGACTAGCGGGGAGACCCAGTACTTC
TRBJ1-6,NA,TRBV7-8,NA,CASSLAIGPPNSPLHF,TGTGCCAGCAGCTTAGCAATTGGGCCGCCTAATTCACCCCTCCACTTT
TRBJ1-3,NA,TRBV6-5,TRBD1,CASRQGAIGNTIYF,TGTGCCAGCAGACAGGGGGCAATTGGAAACACCATATATTTT
TRBJ2-7,NA,TRBV4-3,TRBD1,CASSQSGTGGYEQYF,TGCGCCAGCAGCCAATCCGGGACAGGGGGCTACGAGCAGTACTTC
TRBJ1-1,few,TRBV7-9,NA,CASSLTVNTEAFF,TGTGCCAGCTCCCTGACAGTTAACACTGAAGCTTTCTTT